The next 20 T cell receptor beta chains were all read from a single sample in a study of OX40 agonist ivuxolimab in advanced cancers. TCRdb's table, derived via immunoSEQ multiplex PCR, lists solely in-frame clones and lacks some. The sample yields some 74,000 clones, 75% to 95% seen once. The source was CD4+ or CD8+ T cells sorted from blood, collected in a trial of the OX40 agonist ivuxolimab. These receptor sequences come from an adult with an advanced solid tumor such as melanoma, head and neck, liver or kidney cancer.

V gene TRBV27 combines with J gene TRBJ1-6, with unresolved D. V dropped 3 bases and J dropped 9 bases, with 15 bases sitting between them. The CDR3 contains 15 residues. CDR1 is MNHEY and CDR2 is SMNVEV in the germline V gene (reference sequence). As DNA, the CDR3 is TGTGCCAGCAGTTTGTCCCGGGCAGTCCTTTCACCCCTCCACTTT. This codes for CASSLSRAVLSPLHF.

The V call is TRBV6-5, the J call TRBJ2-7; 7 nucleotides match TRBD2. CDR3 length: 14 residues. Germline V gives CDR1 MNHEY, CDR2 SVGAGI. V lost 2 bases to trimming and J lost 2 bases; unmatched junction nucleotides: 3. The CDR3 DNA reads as TGTGCCAGCAGTTACACACTAGCGACCTACGAGCAGTACTTC. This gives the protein CASSYTLATYEQYF.

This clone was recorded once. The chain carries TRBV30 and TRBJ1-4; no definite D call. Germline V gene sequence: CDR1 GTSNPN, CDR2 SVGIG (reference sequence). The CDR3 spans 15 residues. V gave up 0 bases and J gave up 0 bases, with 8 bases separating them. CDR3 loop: CAWSVQGPTNEKLFF. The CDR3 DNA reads TGTGCCTGGAGTGTACAAGGACCAACTAATGAAAAACTGTTTTTT.

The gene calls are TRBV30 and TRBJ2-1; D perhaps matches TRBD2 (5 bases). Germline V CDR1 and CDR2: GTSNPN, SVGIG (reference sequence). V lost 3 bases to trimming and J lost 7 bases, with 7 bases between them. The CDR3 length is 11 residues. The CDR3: CAWSRRNEQFF. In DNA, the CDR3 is TGTGCCTGGAGCCGGAGGAATGAGCAGTTCTTC.

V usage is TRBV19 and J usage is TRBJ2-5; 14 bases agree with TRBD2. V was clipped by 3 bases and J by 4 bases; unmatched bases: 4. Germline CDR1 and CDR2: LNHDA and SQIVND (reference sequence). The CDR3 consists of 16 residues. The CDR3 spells CASSIGLAGGSETQYF. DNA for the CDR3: TGTGCCAGTAGTATCGGACTAGCGGGAGGTTCAGAGACCCAGTACTTC. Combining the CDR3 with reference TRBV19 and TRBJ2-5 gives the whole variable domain DGGITQSPKYLFRKEGQNVTLSCEQNLNHDAMYWYRQDPGQGLRLIYYSQIVNDFQKGDIAEGYSVSREKKESFPLTVTSAQKNPTAFYLCASSIGLAGGSETQYFGPGTRLLVL.

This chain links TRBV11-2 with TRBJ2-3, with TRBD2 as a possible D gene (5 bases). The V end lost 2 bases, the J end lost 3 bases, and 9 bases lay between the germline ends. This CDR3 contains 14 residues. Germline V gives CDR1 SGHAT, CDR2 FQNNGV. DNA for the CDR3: TGTGCCAGCAGCTTAATACTAGGGACAGATACGCAGTATTTT. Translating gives CASSLILGTDTQYF.

As DNA, the CDR3 is TGCAGTGCTACAAGCCCCGGGGAGCTGTTTTTT. It codes for CSATSPGELFF. This chain uses TRBV20-1 with TRBJ2-2; D is unresolved. Per the germline V gene, CDR1 is DFQATT and CDR2 is SNEGSKA (reference sequence). This CDR3 spans 11 amino acids. The V gene lost 4 bases and the J gene lost 6 bases, with 6 bases spanning the gap.

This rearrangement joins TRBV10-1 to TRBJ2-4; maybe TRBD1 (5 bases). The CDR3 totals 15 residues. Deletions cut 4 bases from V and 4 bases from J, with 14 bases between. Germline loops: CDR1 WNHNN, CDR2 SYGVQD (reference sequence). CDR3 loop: CASSAGSGEKNIQYF. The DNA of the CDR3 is TGCGCCAGCAGTGCAGGGTCTGGGGAAAAAAACATTCAGTACTTC.

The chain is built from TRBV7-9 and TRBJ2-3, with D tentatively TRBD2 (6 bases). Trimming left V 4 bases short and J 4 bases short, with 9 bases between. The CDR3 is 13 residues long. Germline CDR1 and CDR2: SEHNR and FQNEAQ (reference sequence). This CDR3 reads CASSYPSADTQYF. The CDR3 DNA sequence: TGTGCCAGCAGCTACCCTAGCGCAGATACGCAGTATTTT.

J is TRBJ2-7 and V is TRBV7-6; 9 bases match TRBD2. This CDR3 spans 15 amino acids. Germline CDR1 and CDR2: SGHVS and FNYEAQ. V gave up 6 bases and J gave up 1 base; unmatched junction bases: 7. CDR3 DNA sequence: TGTGCCAGCAGTTCCCTTAGCGGGAGTTCCTACGAGCAGTACTTC. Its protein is CASSSLSGSSYEQYF.

The CDR3, as DNA: TGCAGTGCTCCAGGACAGACTGAAGCTTTCTTT. Its protein is CSAPGQTEAFF. The chain has TRBV20-1 and TRBJ1-1; D is possibly TRBD1 (6 bases). Between the trimmed V and J ends, which lost 5 bases and 5 bases, there was a span of 9 bases. The CDR3 extends over 11 amino acids. Germline-derived CDR1 and CDR2 are DFQATT and SNEGSKA (reference sequence).

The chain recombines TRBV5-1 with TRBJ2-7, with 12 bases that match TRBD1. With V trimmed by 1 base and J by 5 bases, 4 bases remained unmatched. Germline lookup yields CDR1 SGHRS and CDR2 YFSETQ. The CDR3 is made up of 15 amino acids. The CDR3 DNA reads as TGCGCCAGCAGCTTGTTCGGGACAGGGGGCAACGAGCAGTACTTC. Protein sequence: CASSLFGTGGNEQYF.

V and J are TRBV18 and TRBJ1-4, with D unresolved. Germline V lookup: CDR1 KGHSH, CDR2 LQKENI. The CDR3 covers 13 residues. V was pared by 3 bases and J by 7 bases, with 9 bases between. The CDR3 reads CASSPGQSEKLFF. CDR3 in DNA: TGTGCCAGCTCACCTGGGCAAAGTGAAAAACTGTTTTTT.

The CDR3 spells CASSLWGQGTYEQYF. The CDR3 bases are TGTGCCAGCAGTTTATGGGGACAGGGGACCTACGAGCAGTACTTC. The chain links TRBV27 to TRBJ2-5; TRBD1 agrees at 10 bases. The DNA end lines up better with TRBJ2-7; the J call may be wrong. The CDR3 spans 15 residues. The germline CDR1 and CDR2 sequences are MNHEY and SMNVEV (reference sequence).

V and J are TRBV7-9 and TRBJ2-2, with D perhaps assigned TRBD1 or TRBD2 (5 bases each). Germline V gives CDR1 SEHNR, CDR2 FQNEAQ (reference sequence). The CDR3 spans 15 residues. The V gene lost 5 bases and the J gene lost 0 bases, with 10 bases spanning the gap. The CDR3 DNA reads TGTGCCAGCAGCCCGGGACCAACGAACACCGGGGAGCTGTTTTTT. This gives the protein CASSPGPTNTGELFF.

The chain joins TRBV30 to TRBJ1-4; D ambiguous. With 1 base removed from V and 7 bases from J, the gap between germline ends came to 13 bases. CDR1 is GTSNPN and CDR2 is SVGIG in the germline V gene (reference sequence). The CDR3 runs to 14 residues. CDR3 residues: CAWSEIGRGEKLFF. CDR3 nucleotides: TGTGCCTGGAGTGAGATAGGGCGGGGTGAAAAACTGTTTTTT.

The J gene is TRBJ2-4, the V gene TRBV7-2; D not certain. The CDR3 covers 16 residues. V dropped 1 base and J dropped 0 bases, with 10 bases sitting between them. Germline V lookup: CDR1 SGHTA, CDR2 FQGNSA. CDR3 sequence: CASSLGGVLAKNIQYF. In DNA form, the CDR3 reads TGTGCCAGCAGCTTAGGAGGTGTCCTAGCCAAAAACATTCAGTACTTC.

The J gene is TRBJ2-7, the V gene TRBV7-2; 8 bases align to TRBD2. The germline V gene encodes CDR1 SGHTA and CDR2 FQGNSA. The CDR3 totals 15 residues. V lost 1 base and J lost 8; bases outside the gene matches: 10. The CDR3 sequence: CASSLESGGLYQQYF. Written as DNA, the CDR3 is TGTGCCAGCAGCTTAGAAAGCGGGGGACTTTACCAGCAGTACTTC.

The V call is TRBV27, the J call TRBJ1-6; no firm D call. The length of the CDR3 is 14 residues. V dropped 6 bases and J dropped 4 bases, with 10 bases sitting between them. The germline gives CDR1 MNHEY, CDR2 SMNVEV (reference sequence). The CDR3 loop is CASSPNRYNSPLHF. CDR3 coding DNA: TGTGCCAGCAGCCCTAATCGATATAATTCACCCCTCCACTTT.

CDR3: CASSYRPSDSPLHF. The CDR3, as DNA: TGTGCCAGCAGTTACCGGCCGAGTGATTCACCCCTCCACTTT. This sequence joins TRBV6-5 and TRBJ1-6; D is ambiguous. The length of the CDR3 is 14 residues. Between the trimmed V and J ends, which lost 2 bases and 8 bases, there was a span of 10 bases. Germline CDR1 and CDR2: MNHEY and SVGAGI.